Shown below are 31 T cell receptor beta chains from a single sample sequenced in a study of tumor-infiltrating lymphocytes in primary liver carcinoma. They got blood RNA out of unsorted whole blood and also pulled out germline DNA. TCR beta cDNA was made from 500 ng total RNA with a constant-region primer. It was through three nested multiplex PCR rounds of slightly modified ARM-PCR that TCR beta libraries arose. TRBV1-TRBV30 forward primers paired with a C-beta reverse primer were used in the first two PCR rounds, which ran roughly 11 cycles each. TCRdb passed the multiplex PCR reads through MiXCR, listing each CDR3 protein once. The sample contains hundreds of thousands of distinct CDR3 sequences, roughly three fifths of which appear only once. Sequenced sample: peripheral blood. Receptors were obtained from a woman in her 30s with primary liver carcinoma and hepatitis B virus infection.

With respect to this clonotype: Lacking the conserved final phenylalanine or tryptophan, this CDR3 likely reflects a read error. The CDR3 is CASSLVGSNQPQHL. CDR3 in DNA: TGCGCCAGCAGTTTGGTGGGGAGCAATCAGCCCCAGCATCTT. The chain is built from TRBV6-1 and TRBJ1-5; D is unclear. The CDR3 runs 14 residues. The germline V gene has CDR1 MNHNS and CDR2 SASEGT.

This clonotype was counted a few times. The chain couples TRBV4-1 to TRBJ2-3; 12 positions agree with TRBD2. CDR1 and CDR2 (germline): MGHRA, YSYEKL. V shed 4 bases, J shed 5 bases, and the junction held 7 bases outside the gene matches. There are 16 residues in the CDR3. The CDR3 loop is CASSPSSGRERDTQYF. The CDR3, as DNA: TGCGCCAGCAGCCCTTCTAGCGGGAGGGAGAGAGATACGCAGTATTTT.

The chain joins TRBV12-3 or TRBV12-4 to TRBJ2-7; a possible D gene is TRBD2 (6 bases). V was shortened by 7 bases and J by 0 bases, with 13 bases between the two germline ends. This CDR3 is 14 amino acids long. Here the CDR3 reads CASTFSGPSYEQYF. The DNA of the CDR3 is TGTGCCAGCACCTTTAGCGGACCCTCCTACGAGCAGTACTTC.

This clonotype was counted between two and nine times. The CDR3 is CASSYLGQQSTGELFF. The DNA for the CDR3 is TGTGCCAGCAGTTACTTGGGACAGCAATCCACCGGGGAGCTGTTTTTT. The chain joins TRBV6-5 to TRBJ2-2; 7 bases align to TRBD1. This CDR3 is 16 amino acids long. Germline lookup yields CDR1 MNHEY and CDR2 SVGAGI. Unmatched junction bases numbered 6, after V lost 1 base and J lost 4 bases.

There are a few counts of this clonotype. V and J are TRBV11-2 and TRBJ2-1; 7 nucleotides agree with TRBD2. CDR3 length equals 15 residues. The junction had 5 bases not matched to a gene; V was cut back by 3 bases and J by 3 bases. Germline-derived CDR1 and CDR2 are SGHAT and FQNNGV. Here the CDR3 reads CASSLSREGYNEQFF. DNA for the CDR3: TGTGCCAGCAGCTTGTCGAGGGAGGGCTACAATGAGCAGTTCTTC.

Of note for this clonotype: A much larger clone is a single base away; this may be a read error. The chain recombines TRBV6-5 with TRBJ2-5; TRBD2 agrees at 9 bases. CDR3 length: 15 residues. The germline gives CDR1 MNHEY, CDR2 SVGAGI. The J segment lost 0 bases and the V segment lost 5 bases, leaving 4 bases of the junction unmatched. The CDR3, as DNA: TGTGCCAGCAGTACGAGACTAGCGGACCAAGAGACCCAGTACTTC. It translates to CASSTRLADQETQYF.

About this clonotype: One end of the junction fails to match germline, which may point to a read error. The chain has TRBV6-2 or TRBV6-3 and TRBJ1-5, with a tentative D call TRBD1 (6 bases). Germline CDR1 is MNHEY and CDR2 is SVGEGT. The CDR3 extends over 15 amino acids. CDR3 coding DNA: TGTGCCAACAGTTACGTGGCAGGGGCGAACCAGCCCCAGCATTTT. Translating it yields CANSYVAGANQPQHF.

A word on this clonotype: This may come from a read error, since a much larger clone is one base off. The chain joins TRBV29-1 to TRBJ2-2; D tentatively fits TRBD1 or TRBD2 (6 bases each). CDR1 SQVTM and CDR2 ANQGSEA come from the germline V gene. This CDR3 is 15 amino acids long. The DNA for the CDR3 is TGCAACGTTGAGGGGGAGCAGGAGGGCACCGGGGAGCTGTTTTTT. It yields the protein CNVEGEQEGTGELFF.

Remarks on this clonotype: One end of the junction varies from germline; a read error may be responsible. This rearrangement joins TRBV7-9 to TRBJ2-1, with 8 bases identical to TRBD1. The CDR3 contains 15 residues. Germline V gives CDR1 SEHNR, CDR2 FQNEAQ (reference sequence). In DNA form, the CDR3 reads TGTGCCAGCAGCCAACGGACAGGGAGGAACGATGAGCACTTCTTC. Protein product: CASSQRTGRNDEHFF.

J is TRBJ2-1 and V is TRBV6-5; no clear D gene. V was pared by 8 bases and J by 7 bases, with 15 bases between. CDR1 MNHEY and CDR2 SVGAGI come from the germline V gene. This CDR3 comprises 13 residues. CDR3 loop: CASASGLWNEQFF. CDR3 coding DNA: TGTGCCAGCGCCAGTGGGTTATGGAATGAGCAGTTCTTC.

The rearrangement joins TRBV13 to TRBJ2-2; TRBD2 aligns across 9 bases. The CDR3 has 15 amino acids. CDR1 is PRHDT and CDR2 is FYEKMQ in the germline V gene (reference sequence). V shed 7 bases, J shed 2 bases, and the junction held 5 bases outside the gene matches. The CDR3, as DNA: TGTGCCAGCACTTCAGCGGGAGGTAACACCGGGGAGCTGTTTTTT. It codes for CASTSAGGNTGELFF.

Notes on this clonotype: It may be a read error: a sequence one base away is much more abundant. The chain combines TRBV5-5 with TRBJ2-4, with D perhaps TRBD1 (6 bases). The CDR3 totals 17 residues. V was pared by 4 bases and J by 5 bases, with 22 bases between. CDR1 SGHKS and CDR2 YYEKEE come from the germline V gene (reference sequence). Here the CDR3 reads CASSHVFYGTLENIQYF. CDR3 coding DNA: TGTGCCAGCAGCCATGTCTTTTATGGGACACTCGAAAACATTCAGTACTTC. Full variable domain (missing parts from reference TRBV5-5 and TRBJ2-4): DAGVTQSPTHLIKTRGQQVTLRCSPISGHKSVSWYQQVLGQGPQFIFQYYEKEERGRGNFPDRFSARQFPNYSSELNVNALLLGDSALYLCASSHVFYGTLENIQYFGAGTRLSVL.

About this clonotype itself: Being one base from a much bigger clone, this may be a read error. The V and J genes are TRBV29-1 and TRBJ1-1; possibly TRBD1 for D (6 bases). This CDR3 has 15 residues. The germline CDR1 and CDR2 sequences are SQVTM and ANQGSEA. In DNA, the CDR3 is TGCATCGTTGTCGATGGACAGTCCCTGAACACTGAAGCTTTCTTT. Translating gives CIVVDGQSLNTEAFF. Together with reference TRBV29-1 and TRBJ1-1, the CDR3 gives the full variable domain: SAVISQKPSRDICQRGTSLTIQCQVDSQVTMMFWYRQQPGQSLTLIATANQGSEATYESGFVIDKFPISRPNLTFSTLTVSNMSPEDSSIYLCIVVDGQSLNTEAFFGQGTRLTVV.

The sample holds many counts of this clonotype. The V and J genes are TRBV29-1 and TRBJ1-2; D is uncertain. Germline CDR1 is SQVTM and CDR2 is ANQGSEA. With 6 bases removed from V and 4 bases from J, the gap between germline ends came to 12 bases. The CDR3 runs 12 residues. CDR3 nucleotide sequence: TGCAGCGTCTTCGATGGGGTCTATGGCTACACCTTC. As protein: CSVFDGVYGYTF. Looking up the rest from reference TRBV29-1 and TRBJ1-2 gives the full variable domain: SAVISQKPSRDICQRGTSLTIQCQVDSQVTMMFWYRQQPGQSLTLIATANQGSEATYESGFVIDKFPISRPNLTFSTLTVSNMSPEDSSIYLCSVFDGVYGYTFGSGTRLTVV.

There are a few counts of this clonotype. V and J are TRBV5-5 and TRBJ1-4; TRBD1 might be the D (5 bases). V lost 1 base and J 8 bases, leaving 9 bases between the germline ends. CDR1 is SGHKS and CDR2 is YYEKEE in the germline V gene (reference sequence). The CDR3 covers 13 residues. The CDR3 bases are TGTGCCAGCAGCTTGTTGGGGCGCGAAAAACTGTTTTTT. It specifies CASSLLGREKLFF.

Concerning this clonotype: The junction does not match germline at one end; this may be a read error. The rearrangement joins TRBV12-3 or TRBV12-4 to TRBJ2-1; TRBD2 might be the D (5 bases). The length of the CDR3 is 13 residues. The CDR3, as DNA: TGTGCCACAGAGGGTTTTACATACAATGAGCAATTCTTC. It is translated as CATEGFTYNEQFF.

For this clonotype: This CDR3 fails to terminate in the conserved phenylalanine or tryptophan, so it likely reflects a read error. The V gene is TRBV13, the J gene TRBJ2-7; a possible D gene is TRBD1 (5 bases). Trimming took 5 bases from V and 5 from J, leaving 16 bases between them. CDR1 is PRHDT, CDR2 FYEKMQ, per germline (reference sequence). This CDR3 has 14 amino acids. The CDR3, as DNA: TGTGCCAGCAGCGATGGACATGGTTCCCACGAGCAGTACTTA. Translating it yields CASSDGHGSHEQYL.

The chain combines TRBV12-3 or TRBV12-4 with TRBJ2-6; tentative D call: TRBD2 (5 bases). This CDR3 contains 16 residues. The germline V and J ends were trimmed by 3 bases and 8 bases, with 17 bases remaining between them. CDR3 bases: TGTGCCAGCAGTTTTTTTCCGCTCTCGGGGACCAACGTCCTGACTTTC. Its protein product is CASSFFPLSGTNVLTF.

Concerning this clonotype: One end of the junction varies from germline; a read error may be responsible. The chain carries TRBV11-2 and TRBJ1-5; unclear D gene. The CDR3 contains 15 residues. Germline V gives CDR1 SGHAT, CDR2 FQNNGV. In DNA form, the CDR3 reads TGTGCAAGCAGCTTAGGACCCGGCCGCAATCAGTCCCAGCATTTT. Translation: CASSLGPGRNQSQHF.

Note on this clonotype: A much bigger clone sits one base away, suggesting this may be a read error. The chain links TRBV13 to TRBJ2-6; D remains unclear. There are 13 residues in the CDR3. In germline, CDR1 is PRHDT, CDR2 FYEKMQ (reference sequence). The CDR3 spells CASTESGTNVLTF. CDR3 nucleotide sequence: TGTGCCAGCACGGAGTCTGGGACCAACGTCCTGACTTTC.

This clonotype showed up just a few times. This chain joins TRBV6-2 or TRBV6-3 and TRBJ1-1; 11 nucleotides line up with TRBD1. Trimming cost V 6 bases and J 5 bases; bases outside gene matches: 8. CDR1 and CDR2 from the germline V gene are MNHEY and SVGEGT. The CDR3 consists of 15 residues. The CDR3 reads CASSQPDRGRTEAFF. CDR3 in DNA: TGTGCCAGCAGCCAACCGGACAGGGGGCGGACTGAAGCTTTCTTT.

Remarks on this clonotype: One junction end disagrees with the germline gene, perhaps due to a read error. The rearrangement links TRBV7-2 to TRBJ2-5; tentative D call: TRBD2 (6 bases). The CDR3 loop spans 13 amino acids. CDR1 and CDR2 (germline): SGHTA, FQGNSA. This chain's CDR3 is CASSSPFRETQYF. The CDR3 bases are TGTGCTAGCAGCTCGCCTTTCCGGGAGACGCAGTACTTC.

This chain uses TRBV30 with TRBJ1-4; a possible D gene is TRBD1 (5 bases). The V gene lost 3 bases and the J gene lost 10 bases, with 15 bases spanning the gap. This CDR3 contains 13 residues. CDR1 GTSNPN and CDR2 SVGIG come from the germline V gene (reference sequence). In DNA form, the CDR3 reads TGTGCCTGGAGAGGCAGGGCCTACGGAAAACTGTTTTTT. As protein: CAWRGRAYGKLFF.

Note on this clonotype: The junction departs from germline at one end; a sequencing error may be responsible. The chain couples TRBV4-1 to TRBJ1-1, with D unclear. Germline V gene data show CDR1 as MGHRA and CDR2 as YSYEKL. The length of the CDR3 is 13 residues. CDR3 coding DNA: TGCGCCAACAGCCAAAGTACCGTCACTGAAGCTTTCTTT. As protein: CANSQSTVTEAFF.

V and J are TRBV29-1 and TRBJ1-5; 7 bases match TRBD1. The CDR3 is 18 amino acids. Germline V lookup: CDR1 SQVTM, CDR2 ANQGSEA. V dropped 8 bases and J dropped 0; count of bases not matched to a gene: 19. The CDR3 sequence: CSIGLVQGDTISNQPQHF. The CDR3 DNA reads TGCAGCATTGGTCTGGTCCAGGGGGACACTATTAGCAATCAGCCCCAGCATTTT.

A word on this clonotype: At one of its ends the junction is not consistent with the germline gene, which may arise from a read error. The CDR3 DNA is TGTGCCAGCGGTGAAGCAGGGGGGAACACCGAAGCTTTCTTT. Residues: CASGEAGGNTEAFF. The genes are TRBV6-1 and TRBJ1-1, with 7 bases aligning to TRBD1. The germline V gene encodes CDR1 MNHNS and CDR2 SASEGT. This CDR3 is 14 amino acids long.

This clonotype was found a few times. The CDR3 loop reads CATNGGKIEQYF. Here the CDR3 DNA reads TGTGCCACCAATGGGGGTAAAATCGAGCAGTACTTC. The chain links TRBV6-6 to TRBJ2-7; D is tentatively TRBD1 or TRBD2 (5 bases each). The germline V gene has CDR1 MNHNY and CDR2 SVGAGI (reference sequence). This CDR3 contains 12 residues. V was shortened by 10 bases and J by 6 bases, with 16 bases between the two germline ends.

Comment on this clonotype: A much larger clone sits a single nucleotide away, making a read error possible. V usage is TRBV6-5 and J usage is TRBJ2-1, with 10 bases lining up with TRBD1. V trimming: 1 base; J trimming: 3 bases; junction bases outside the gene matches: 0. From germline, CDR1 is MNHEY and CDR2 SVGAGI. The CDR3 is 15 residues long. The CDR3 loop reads CASSYWTGGYNEQFF. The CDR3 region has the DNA TGTGCCAGCAGTTACTGGACAGGGGGCTACAATGAGCAGTTCTTC.

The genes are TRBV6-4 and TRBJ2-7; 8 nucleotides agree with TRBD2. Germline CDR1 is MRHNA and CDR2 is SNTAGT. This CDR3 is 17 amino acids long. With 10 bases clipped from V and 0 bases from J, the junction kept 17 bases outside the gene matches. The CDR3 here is CATHSIRLAPSSYEQYF. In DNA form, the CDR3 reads TGTGCCACCCACTCCATAAGACTAGCGCCGAGCTCCTACGAGCAGTACTTC.

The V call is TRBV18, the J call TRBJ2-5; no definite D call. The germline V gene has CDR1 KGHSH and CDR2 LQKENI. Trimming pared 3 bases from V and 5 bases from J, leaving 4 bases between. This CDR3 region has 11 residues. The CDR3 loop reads CASSPAETQYF. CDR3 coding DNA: TGTGCCAGCTCACCCGCCGAGACCCAGTACTTC.

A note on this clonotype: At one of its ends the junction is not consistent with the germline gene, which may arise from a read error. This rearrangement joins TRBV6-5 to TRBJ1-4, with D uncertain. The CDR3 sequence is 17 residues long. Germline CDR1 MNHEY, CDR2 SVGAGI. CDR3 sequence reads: CVSSYSPQSVTNEKLFF. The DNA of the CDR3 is TGTGTCAGCAGTTACTCTCCACAAAGTGTAACTAATGAAAAACTGTTTTTT.